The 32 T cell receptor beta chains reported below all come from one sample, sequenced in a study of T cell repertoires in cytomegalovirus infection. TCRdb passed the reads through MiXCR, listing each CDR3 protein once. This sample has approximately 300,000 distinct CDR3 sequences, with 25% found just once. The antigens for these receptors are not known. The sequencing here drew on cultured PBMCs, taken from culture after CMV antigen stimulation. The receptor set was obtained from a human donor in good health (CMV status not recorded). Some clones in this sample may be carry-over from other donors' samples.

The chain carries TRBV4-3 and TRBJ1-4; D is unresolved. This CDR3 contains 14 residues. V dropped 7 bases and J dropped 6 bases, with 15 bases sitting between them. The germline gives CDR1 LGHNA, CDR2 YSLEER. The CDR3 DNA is TGCGCCAGCACTGCAGGAATCGGATATGAAAAACTGTTTTTT. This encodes CASTAGIGYEKLFF.

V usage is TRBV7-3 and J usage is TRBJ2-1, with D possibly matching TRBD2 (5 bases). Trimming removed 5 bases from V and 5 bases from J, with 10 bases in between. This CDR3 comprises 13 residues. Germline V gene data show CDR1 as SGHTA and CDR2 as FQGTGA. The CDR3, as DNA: TGTGCCAGCAGCCCCGACGGGGACAATGAGCAGTTCTTC. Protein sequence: CASSPDGDNEQFF.

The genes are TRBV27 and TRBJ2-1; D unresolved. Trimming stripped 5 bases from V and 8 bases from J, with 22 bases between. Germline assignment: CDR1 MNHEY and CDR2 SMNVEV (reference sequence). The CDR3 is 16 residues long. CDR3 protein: CASSPQPSVTFHEQFF. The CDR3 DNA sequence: TGTGCCAGCAGTCCCCAACCCAGCGTAACATTCCATGAGCAGTTCTTC.

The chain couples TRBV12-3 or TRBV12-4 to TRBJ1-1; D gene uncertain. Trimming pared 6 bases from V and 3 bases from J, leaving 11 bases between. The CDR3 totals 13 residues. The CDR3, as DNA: TGTGCCAGCAGACCTGAAGTGGACACTGAAGCTTTCTTT. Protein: CASRPEVDTEAFF.

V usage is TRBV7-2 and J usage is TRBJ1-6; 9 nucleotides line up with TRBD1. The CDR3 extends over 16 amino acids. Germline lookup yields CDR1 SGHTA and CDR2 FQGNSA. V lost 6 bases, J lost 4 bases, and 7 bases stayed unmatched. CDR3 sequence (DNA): TGTGCCAGCAGTCCGGACAGGGGAACGTATAATTCACCCCTCCACTTT. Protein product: CASSPDRGTYNSPLHF.

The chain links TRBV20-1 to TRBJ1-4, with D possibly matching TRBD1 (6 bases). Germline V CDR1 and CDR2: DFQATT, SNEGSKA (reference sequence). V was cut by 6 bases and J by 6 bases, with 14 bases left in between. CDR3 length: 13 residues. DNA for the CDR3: TGCAGTGCAAGGGGGGCTACCTATGAAAAACTGTTTTTT. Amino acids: CSARGATYEKLFF.

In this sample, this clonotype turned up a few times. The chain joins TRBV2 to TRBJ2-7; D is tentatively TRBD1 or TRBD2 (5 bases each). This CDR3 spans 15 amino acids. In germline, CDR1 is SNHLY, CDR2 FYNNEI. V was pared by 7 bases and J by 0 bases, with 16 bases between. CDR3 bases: TGTGCCAGCAACATCGGTTGGGGGTTCTCCTACGAGCAGTACTTC. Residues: CASNIGWGFSYEQYF.

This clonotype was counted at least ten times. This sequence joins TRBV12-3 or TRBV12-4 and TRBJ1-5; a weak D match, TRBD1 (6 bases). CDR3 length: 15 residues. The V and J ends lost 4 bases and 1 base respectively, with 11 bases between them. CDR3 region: CASSWTARSNQPQHF. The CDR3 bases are TGTGCCAGCAGTTGGACAGCTCGCAGCAATCAGCCCCAGCATTTT.

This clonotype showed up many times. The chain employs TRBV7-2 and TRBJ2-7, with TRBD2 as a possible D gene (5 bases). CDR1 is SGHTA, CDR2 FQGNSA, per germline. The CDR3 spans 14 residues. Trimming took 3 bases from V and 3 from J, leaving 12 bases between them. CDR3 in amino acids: CASSFTSGSYEQYF. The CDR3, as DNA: TGTGCCAGCAGCTTCACATCTGGGAGCTACGAGCAGTACTTC.

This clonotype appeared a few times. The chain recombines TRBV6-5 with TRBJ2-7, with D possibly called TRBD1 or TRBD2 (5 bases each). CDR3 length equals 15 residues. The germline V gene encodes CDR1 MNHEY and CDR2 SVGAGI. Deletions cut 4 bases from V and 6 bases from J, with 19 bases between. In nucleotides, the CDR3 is TGTGCCAGCAGTTCCGGGACCAGAGGTTTGGGCGAGCAGTACTTC. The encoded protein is CASSSGTRGLGEQYF.

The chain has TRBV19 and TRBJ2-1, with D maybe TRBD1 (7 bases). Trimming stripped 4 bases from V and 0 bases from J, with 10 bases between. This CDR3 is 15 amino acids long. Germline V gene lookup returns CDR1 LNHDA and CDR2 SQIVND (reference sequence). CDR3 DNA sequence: TGTGCCAGTAGTACAGGGGGGAGCTCCTACAATGAGCAGTTCTTC. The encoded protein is CASSTGGSSYNEQFF.

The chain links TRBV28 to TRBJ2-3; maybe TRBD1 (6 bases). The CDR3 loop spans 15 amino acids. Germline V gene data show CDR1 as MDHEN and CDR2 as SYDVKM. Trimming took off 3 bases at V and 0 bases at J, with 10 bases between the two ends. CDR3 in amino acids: CASSFLTGSTDTQYF. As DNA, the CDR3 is TGTGCCAGCAGTTTTTTGACAGGCAGCACAGATACGCAGTATTTT.

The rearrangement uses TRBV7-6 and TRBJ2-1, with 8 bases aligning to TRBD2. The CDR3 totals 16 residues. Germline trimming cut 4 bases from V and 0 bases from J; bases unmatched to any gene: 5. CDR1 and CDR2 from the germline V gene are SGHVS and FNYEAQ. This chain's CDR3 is CASSSSSGPSYNEQFF. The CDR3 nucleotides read TGTGCCAGCAGCTCTTCTAGCGGGCCCTCCTACAATGAGCAGTTCTTC.

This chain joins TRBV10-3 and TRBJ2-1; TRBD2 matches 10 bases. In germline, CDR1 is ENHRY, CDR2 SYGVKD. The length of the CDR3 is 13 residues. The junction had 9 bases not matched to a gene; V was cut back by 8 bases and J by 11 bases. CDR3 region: CAISGTSETQQFF. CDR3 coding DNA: TGTGCCATCTCCGGGACTAGCGAAACTCAGCAGTTCTTC.

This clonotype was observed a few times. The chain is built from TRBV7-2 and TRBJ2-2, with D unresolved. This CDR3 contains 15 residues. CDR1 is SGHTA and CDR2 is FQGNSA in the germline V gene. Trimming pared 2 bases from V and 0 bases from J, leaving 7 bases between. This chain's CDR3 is CASSLFLPNTGELFF. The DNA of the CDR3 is TGTGCCAGCAGCTTATTTCTACCGAACACCGGGGAGCTGTTTTTT.

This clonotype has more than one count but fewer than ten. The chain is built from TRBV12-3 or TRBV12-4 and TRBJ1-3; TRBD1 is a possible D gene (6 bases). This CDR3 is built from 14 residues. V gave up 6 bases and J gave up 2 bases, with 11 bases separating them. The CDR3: CASRRQETGNTIYF. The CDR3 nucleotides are TGTGCCAGCAGACGACAGGAAACTGGAAACACCATATATTTT.

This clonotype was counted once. Here the CDR3 DNA reads TGTGCCAGCAGACGGGACGAGGCCTACGAGCAGTACTTC. Translation: CASRRDEAYEQYF. The V gene is TRBV6-2 or TRBV6-3, the J gene TRBJ2-7, with D perhaps matching TRBD1 or TRBD2 (5 bases each). The CDR3 has 13 amino acids. V was clipped by 6 bases and J by 2 bases, with 11 bases between them. Germline V lookup: CDR1 MNHEY, CDR2 SVGEGT.

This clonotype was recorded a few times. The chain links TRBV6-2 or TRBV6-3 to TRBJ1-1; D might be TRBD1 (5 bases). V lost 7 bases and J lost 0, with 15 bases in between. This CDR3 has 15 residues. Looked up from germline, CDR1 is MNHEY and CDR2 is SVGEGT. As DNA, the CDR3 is TGTGCCAGCAATGAGGGGCTACTAATGAACACTGAAGCTTTCTTT. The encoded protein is CASNEGLLMNTEAFF.

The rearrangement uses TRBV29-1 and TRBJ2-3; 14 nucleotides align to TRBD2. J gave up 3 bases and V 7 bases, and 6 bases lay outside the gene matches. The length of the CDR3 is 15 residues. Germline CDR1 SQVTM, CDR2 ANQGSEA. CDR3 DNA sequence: TGCAGCGCCGGGACTAGCGGGAGTTTGACAGATACGCAGTATTTT. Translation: CSAGTSGSLTDTQYF.

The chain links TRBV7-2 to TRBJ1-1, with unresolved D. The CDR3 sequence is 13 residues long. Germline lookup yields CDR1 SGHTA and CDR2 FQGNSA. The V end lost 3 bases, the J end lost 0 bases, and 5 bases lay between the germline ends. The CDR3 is CASSFEMNTEAFF. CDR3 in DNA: TGTGCCAGCAGCTTTGAAATGAACACTGAAGCTTTCTTT.

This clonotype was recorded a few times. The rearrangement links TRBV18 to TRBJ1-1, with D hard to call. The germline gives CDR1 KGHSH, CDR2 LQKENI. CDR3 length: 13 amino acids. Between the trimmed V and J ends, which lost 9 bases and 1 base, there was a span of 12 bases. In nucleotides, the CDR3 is TGTGCCAGTTTGAGGGATGGGAACACTGAAGCTTTCTTT. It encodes CASLRDGNTEAFF. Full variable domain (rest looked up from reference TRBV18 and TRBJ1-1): NAGVMQNPRHLVRRRGQEARLRCSPMKGHSHVYWYRQLPEEGLKFMVYLQKENIIDESGMPKERFSAEFPKEGPSILRIQQVVRGDSAAYFCASLRDGNTEAFFGQGTRLTVV.

CDR3 in DNA: TGTGCCAGCAGCTTATCGGGACGGGCCAGTGAGCAGTTCTTC. Translating it yields CASSLSGRASEQFF. The chain links TRBV11-2 to TRBJ2-1; D possibly uses TRBD1 or TRBD2 (5 bases each). The CDR3 length is 14 residues. The V end was cut by 2 bases, the J end by 9 bases, with 14 bases between. Germline-derived CDR1 and CDR2 are SGHAT and FQNNGV. Supplemented by reference TRBV11-2 and TRBJ2-1, the full variable domain reads EAGVAQSPRYKIIEKRQSVAFWCNPISGHATLYWYQQILGQGPKLLIQFQNNGVVDDSQLPKDRFSAERLKGVDSTLKIQPAKLEDSAVYLCASSLSGRASEQFFGPGTRLTVL.

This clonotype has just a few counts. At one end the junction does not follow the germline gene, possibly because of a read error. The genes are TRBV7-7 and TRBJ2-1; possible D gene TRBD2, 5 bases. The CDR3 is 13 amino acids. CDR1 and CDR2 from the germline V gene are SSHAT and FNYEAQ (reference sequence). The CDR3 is CASSPGFYNEQFF. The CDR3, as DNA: TGTGCTAGCAGCCCGGGATTCTACAATGAGCAGTTCTTC.

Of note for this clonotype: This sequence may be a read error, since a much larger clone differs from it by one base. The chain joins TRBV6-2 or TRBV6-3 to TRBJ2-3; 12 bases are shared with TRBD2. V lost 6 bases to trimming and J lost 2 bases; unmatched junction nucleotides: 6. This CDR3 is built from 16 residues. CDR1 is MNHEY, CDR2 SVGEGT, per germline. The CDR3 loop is CASSIRLAGATDTQYF. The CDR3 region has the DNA TGTGCCAGCAGCATCCGACTAGCGGGAGCCACAGATACGCAGTATTTT.

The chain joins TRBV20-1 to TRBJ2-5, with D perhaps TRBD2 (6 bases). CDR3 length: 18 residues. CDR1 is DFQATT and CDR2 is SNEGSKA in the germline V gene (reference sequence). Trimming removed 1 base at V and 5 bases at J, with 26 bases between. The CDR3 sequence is CSARGPPSGRERLETQYF. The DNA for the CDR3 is TGCAGTGCTAGAGGTCCCCCGTCCGGGAGAGAGAGACTGGAGACCCAGTACTTC.

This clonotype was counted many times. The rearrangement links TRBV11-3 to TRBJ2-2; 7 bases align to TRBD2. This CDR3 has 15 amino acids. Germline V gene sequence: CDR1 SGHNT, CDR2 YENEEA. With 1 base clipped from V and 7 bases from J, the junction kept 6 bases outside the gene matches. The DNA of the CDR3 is TGTGCCAGCAGCTTAGCTAGCGGCTTTTACGGGGAGCTGTTTTTT. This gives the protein CASSLASGFYGELFF.

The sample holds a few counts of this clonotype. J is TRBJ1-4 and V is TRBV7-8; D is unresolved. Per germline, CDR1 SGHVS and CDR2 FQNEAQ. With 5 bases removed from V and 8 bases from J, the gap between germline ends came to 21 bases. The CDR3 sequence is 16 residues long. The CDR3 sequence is CASSPVGGVGREKLFF. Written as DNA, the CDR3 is TGTGCCAGCAGCCCGGTTGGAGGCGTGGGTAGGGAAAAACTGTTTTTT.

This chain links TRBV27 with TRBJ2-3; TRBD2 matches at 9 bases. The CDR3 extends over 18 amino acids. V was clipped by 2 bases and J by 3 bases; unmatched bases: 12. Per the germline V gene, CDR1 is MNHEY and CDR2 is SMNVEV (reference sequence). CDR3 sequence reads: CASSLLRGGGRGTDTQYF. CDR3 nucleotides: TGTGCCAGCAGTTTACTCCGTGGGGGCGGGAGGGGTACAGATACGCAGTATTTT.

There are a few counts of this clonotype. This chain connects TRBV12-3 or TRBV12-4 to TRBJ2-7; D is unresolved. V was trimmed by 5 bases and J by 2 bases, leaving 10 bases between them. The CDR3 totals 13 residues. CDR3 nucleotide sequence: TGTGCCAGCAGTACGGACCACCCCTACGAGCAGTACTTC. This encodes CASSTDHPYEQYF.

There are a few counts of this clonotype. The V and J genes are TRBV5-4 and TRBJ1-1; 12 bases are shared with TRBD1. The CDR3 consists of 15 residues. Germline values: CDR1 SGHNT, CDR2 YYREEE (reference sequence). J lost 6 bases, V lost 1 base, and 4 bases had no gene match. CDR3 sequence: CASSLFGTGGAEAFF. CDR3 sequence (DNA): TGTGCCAGCAGCTTGTTTGGGACAGGGGGCGCTGAAGCTTTCTTT.

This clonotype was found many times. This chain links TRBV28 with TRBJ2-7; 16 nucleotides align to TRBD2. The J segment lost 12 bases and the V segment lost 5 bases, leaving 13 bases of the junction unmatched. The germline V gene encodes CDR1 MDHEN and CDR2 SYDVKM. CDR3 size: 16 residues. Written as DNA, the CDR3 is TGTGCCAGCAGTCCTATGTCGGGACTAGCGGGAGGGCCGGCGTACGTC. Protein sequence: CASSPMSGLAGGPAYV.

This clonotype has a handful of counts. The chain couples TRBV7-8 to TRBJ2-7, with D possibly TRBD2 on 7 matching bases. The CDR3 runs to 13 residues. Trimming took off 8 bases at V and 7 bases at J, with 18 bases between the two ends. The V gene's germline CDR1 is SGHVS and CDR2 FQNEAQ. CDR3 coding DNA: TGTGCCAGCGCAGAACTAGCGAGGGGGGAGCAGTACTTC. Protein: CASAELARGEQYF.